This TCR beta chain was obtained from a study of T cell responses to AZD1222 COVID-19 vaccine. Overall study context: Recipients boosted at about 4 weeks or about 12 weeks are pooled. Study findings and constraints: Clonal diversity was possibly underestimated, and the donors were mostly white British, with more females.

Data came from immunoSEQ multiplex PCR; TCRdb stores just in-frame clones and leaves some out. In the table there are approximately 150,000 clones, 80% to 95% of which are singletons. V lost 5 bases and J lost 2, with 19 bases in between. The CDR3 loop spans 16 amino acids. Germline CDR1 reads LNHDA; CDR2 reads SQIVND (reference sequence). A word on this clone: The antigen remains undetermined.

This receptor was obtained from an adult in good health. The rearrangement uses TRBV19 and TRBJ2-7; maybe TRBD1 (7 bases). This specimen was peripheral blood, taken on day 0 of AZD1222 vaccination. CDR3 DNA: TGTGCCAGTAGTGGTCAGGGGGGCAGAGGAACCTACGAGCAGTACTTC. It encodes CASSGQGGRGTYEQYF.